The 25 T cell receptor beta chains reported below all come from one sample, sequenced in a study of blood T cells in healthy people across ages. A J-beta primer mix and a sample-barcoded 5' primer were used in a second PCR of roughly 7 to 12 cycles. TCRdb called the 5' RACE reads again in MiXCR, with one record for every CDR3 protein. Of approximately 1.5 million distinct CDR3 sequences listed, roughly two fifths are singletons. Sequencing was done on a sample of blood. All receptors derive from a woman between 18 and 29 years old in good health.

This clonotype is a singleton in its sample. The chain joins TRBV4-1 to TRBJ1-2, with D unresolved. V lost 0 bases and J 0 bases, leaving 17 bases between the germline ends. Per germline, CDR1 MGHRA and CDR2 YSYEKL. This CDR3 has 18 amino acids. The CDR3 loop is CASSQDSLVADSNYGYTF. The DNA of the CDR3 is TGCGCCAGCAGCCAAGATTCCTTGGTGGCCGATTCTAACTATGGCTACACCTTC.

The chain couples TRBV7-2 to TRBJ2-5; 7 bases are shared with TRBD2. The tail of the sequence fits TRBJ2-7 better, so the J call may be wrong. The V gene's germline CDR1 is SGHTA and CDR2 FQGNSA. CDR3 length equals 14 residues. CDR3: CATQKSGGPYEQYF. The CDR3 nucleotides read TGTGCCACTCAGAAGTCGGGGGGACCCTACGAGCAGTACTTC.

A few counts support this clonotype. At one end the junction does not follow the germline gene, possibly because of a read error. The chain links TRBV14 to TRBJ1-1, with TRBD1 as a possible D gene (5 bases). CDR1 and CDR2 (germline): SGHDN, FVKESK. The CDR3 sequence is 19 residues long. This CDR3 reads CASSPSRLRVRVSNTEAFF. The CDR3 bases are TGTGCCAGCAGCCCCTCAAGGCTCAGGGTAAGGGTCTCGAACACTGAGGCTTTCTTT.

This sequence joins TRBV7-2 and TRBJ1-2, with D possibly being TRBD1 (6 bases). Germline assignment: CDR1 SGHTA and CDR2 FQGNSA. V was pared by 1 base and J by 4 bases, with 13 bases between. The CDR3 consists of 15 residues. The CDR3: CASSLEAGGAYGYTF. In nucleotides, the CDR3 is TGTGCCAGCAGCTTAGAGGCTGGGGGGGCCTATGGCTACACCTTC.

The J gene is TRBJ1-5, the V gene TRBV3-1; D not certain. The CDR3 sequence is 15 residues long. Trimming took 5 bases from V and 1 from J, leaving 12 bases between them. Germline V gene lookup returns CDR1 LGHDT and CDR2 YNNKEL (reference sequence). CDR3 residues: CASSADRGSNQPQHF. CDR3 coding DNA: TGTGCCAGCAGCGCCGACCGCGGGAGCAATCAGCCCCAGCATTTT.

The CDR3 reads CASSSPYRQGRGLWDSPLHF. In DNA, the CDR3 is TGTGCCAGCAGCTCCCCATACCGACAGGGAAGGGGCCTTTGGGATTCACCCCTCCACTTT. This chain uses TRBV21-1 with TRBJ1-6; the D segment call TRBD1 is taken from the table without a DNA check. TRBV21-1 is flagged as a pseudogene. The CDR3 sequence is 20 residues long.

The chain has TRBV24-1 and TRBJ2-2; D perhaps matches TRBD2 (6 bases). The CDR3 is 14 residues long. The germline V and J ends were trimmed by 6 bases and 4 bases, with 11 bases remaining between them. Germline V lookup: CDR1 KGHDR, CDR2 SFDVKD. The CDR3 reads CATSSRRGTGELFF. The DNA of the CDR3 is TGTGCCACCAGTTCCCGGCGGGGCACCGGGGAGCTGTTTTTT.

V gene TRBV6-5 combines with J gene TRBJ1-1; 9 bases match TRBD1. This CDR3 region has 15 residues. V dropped 5 bases and J dropped 5; count of bases not matched to a gene: 9. CDR1 is MNHEY and CDR2 is SVGAGI in the germline V gene. Here the CDR3 DNA reads TGTGCCAGCAGTACAGACAGGGGGGGGAGTACTGAAGCTTTCTTT. Translation: CASSTDRGGSTEAFF.

The chain uses TRBV20-1 and TRBJ2-5; 16 nucleotides line up with TRBD2. The CDR3 runs to 14 residues. Germline values: CDR1 DFQATT, CDR2 SNEGSKA (reference sequence). J lost 11 bases, V lost 6 bases, and 9 bases had no gene match. CDR3 protein: CSAAGLAGGNEQYF. The CDR3 DNA is TGCAGTGCGGCGGGACTAGCGGGAGGGAATGAGCAGTACTTC.

The chain has TRBV20-1 and TRBJ1-5; 7 bases agree with TRBD1. The CDR3 consists of 16 residues. Unmatched junction bases numbered 7, after V lost 2 bases and J lost 0 bases. Per germline, CDR1 DFQATT and CDR2 SNEGSKA (reference sequence). The CDR3 here is CSARPPTGSSNQPQHF. Written as DNA, the CDR3 is TGCAGTGCTAGACCCCCGACAGGGAGTAGCAATCAGCCCCAGCATTTT.

This rearrangement joins TRBV7-2 to TRBJ2-3, with 7 positions matching TRBD2. Germline CDR1 reads SGHTA; CDR2 reads FQGNSA. Trimming removed 0 bases from V and 8 bases from J; junction bases left unmatched: 8. The CDR3 loop spans 15 amino acids. The CDR3 sequence: CASSLAGGPGGTQYF. The CDR3 region has the DNA TGTGCCAGCAGCTTAGCCGGCGGTCCGGGGGGTACGCAGTATTTT.

The CDR3, as DNA: TGTGCCAGCTCACGGCTCGAGGCCTACGAGCAGTACTTC. Amino acids: CASSRLEAYEQYF. The rearrangement links TRBV18 to TRBJ2-7; D is unclear. The CDR3 sequence is 13 residues long. V was shortened by 4 bases and J by 2 bases, with 9 bases between the two germline ends. Germline V lookup: CDR1 KGHSH, CDR2 LQKENI.

This chain joins TRBV7-9 and TRBJ2-3, with 11 bases lining up with TRBD2. The CDR3 runs to 17 residues. Germline V lookup: CDR1 SEHNR, CDR2 FQNEAQ (reference sequence). V gave up 3 bases and J gave up 4 bases; unmatched junction bases: 9. The CDR3: CASSFLAGTSGSDTQYF. CDR3 in DNA: TGTGCCAGCAGCTTCCTCGCCGGGACTAGCGGCTCAGATACGCAGTATTTT.

This rearrangement joins TRBV20-1 to TRBJ2-5; D ambiguous. CDR3 length: 13 residues. Trimming removed 1 base at V and 2 bases at J, with 8 bases between. Germline CDR1 and CDR2: DFQATT and SNEGSKA (reference sequence). CDR3 nucleotides: TGCAGTGCTAGAGTCCGCCTTCAAGAGACCCAGTACTTC. Protein product: CSARVRLQETQYF.

This clonotype came up a few times. The chain recombines TRBV30 with TRBJ2-5; D ambiguous. The CDR3 runs to 10 residues. Between the trimmed V and J ends, which lost 5 bases and 5 bases, there was a span of 6 bases. Germline assignment: CDR1 GTSNPN and CDR2 SVGIG (reference sequence). For the CDR3, the DNA is TGTGCCTGGGGAATGGAGACCCAGTACTTC. Translating gives CAWGMETQYF.

This chain links TRBV9 with TRBJ1-5; TRBD1 aligns across 8 bases. This CDR3 comprises 14 residues. Germline-derived CDR1 and CDR2 are SGDLS and YYNGEE. The V segment lost 7 bases and the J segment 7 bases; nucleotides outside the gene matches: 10. The CDR3 sequence: CASGPGGAGQPQHF. DNA of the CDR3: TGTGCCAGCGGCCCAGGGGGCGCCGGACAGCCCCAGCATTTT. Full variable domain (remainder filled in from reference TRBV9 and TRBJ1-5): DSGVTQTPKHLITATGQRVTLRCSPRSGDLSVYWYQQSLDQGLQFLIQYYNGEERAKGNILERFSAQQFPDLHSELNLSSLELGDSALYFCASGPGGAGQPQHFGDGTRLSIL.

This chain connects TRBV28 to TRBJ2-1; TRBD2 agrees at 8 bases. V lost 8 bases, J lost 6 bases, and 9 bases stayed unmatched. CDR1 MDHEN and CDR2 SYDVKM come from the germline V gene. The CDR3 loop spans 14 amino acids. The DNA of the CDR3 is TGTGCCAGCGCTCGGGGGGGCCAAGTCAATGAGCAGTTCTTC. Its protein product is CASARGGQVNEQFF.

This clonotype occurred a few times. This chain uses TRBV2 with TRBJ2-4; D gene ambiguous. The CDR3 has 17 residues. Germline CDR1 is SNHLY and CDR2 is FYNNEI. Trimming cost V 1 base and J 0 bases, with 13 bases left between them. Written as DNA, the CDR3 is TGTGCCAGCAGTGAAGGGGGTTTTGGCCTAGCCAAAAACATTCAGTACTTC. This gives the protein CASSEGGFGLAKNIQYF.

The V and J genes are TRBV20-1 and TRBJ1-2; D is unclear. This CDR3 has 14 residues. V lost 6 bases to trimming and J lost 13 bases, with 27 bases between them. CDR1 DFQATT and CDR2 SNEGSKA come from the germline V gene (reference sequence). CDR3 sequence reads: CSAEPLVGTAGLTF. CDR3 nucleotide sequence: TGCAGTGCCGAGCCTTTGGTAGGCACAGCCGGTCTCACCTTC.

This chain joins TRBV4-1 and TRBJ1-4; D is possibly TRBD1 (5 bases). Germline V gene sequence: CDR1 MGHRA, CDR2 YSYEKL. There are 18 residues in the CDR3. Deletions cut 0 bases from V and 3 bases from J, with 17 bases between. In DNA form, the CDR3 reads TGCGCCAGCAGCCAAGAACCCGAAGGGGCGCGGTCTAATGAAAAACTGTTTTTT. Translating it yields CASSQEPEGARSNEKLFF.

The chain uses TRBV7-3 and TRBJ1-5, with D perhaps TRBD1 (5 bases). This CDR3 spans 17 amino acids. V gave up 3 bases and J gave up 0 bases, with 15 bases separating them. Germline V gene data show CDR1 as SGHTA and CDR2 as FQGTGA. Here the CDR3 reads CASSFGRGGNSNQPQHF. CDR3 nucleotide sequence: TGTGCCAGCAGCTTCGGGAGGGGAGGAAATAGCAATCAGCCCCAGCATTTT.

Comment on this clonotype: At one of its ends the junction is not consistent with the germline gene, which may arise from a read error. The chain joins TRBV3-1 to TRBJ2-4, with 8 nucleotides matching TRBD2. The CDR3 extends over 16 amino acids. Germline lookup yields CDR1 LGHDT and CDR2 YNNKEL (reference sequence). The CDR3 reads CASSHTSGTAENIQYF. CDR3 nucleotides: TGTGCCAGCAGCCATACTAGCGGAACAGCCGAAAACATTCAGTACTTC.

This clonotype was counted a few times. This chain connects TRBV29-1 to TRBJ1-1; unclear D gene. CDR3 size: 14 residues. The V end lost 7 bases, the J end lost 0 bases, and 15 bases lay between the germline ends. Per germline, CDR1 SQVTM and CDR2 ANQGSEA. CDR3 sequence reads: CSATNSVMNTEAFF. CDR3 in DNA: TGCAGCGCCACAAACTCTGTCATGAACACTGAAGCTTTCTTT.

The V and J genes are TRBV27 and TRBJ2-6, with D perhaps TRBD2 (6 bases). The CDR3 spans 13 residues. Trimming took 10 bases from V and 0 from J, leaving 7 bases between them. In germline, CDR1 is MNHEY, CDR2 SMNVEV (reference sequence). This chain's CDR3 is CAIGGSGANVLTF. The DNA of the CDR3 is TGTGCCATCGGGGGCTCTGGGGCCAACGTCCTGACTTTC.

The CDR3 is CASSYSSWTSGGNYNEQFF. CDR3 bases: TGTGCCAGCAGTTACTCGAGCTGGACTAGCGGGGGGAACTACAATGAGCAGTTCTTC. The rearrangement joins TRBV6-5 to TRBJ2-1, with 14 bases identical to TRBD2. The germline V gene encodes CDR1 MNHEY and CDR2 SVGAGI. This CDR3 has 19 amino acids. V lost 0 bases and J lost 3; bases outside the gene matches: 7.